This T cell receptor (beta chain) emerged from a study of blood T cells in healthy people across ages. Study-level findings and limits: The fall in TCR beta diversity per million T cells was roughly linear with age. More naive CD4+ cells and higher diversity were found in long-lived than in aged donors.

Per germline, CDR1 DFQATT and CDR2 SNEGSKA (reference sequence). With 5 bases clipped from V and 7 bases from J, the junction kept 5 bases outside the gene matches. The CDR3 runs 13 residues. As for this clonotype: Its antigen remains unidentified.

Next came a second PCR, run for about 7 to 12 cycles, which used a sample-barcoded 5' primer along with a J-beta primer mix. MiXCR, applied by TCRdb to the 5' RACE reads, yields one record per CDR3 protein. The repertoire holds approximately 600,000 distinct CDR3 sequences, with about 53% as singletons. Each donor gave around 9.6 milliliters of peripheral blood. At least 5 micrograms of total RNA were extracted per sample. Sequenced input: blood. The clonotype was recovered from a man in his sixties in good health. The chain has TRBV20-1 and TRBJ2-3; 11 bases fit TRBD2. As DNA, the CDR3 is TGCAGTGCTGTGACTAGCGGGGTCTATACGCAGTATTTT. Encoded protein: CSAVTSGVYTQYF.